Sequencing of this T cell receptor beta chain was carried out in a study of post-analysis software for immune sequencing data. Findings of the study overall: Higher frequency in patients than in controls was seen for roughly five TRBV segments, with TRBV5-6, TRBV5-1 and TRBV20-1 among them.

The TCR beta cDNA libraries contained unique molecular identifiers. Each sample of roughly 0.95 to 10 million input T cells yielded approximately 500,000 cDNA molecules, so each molecule approximated one T cell. TCRdb redid the calling of the PCR reads with MiXCR, one entry per CDR3 protein. The sample yields 650,000 to 850,000 distinct CDR3 sequences, 35% to 55% seen once. As for this clonotype: The antigen remains undetermined.

The CDR3 has 15 amino acids. Germline values: CDR1 SQVTM, CDR2 ANQGSEA. The J segment lost 2 bases and the V segment lost 8 bases, leaving 11 bases of the junction unmatched. Sequenced input: blood. The TCR comes from a girl aged 5 to 17 with multiple sclerosis. The chain is built from TRBV29-1 and TRBJ2-3; 9 bases are shared with TRBD1. For the CDR3, the DNA is TGCAGCATATCGACAGGGGGTCAAGCCACAGATACGCAGTATTTT. Protein sequence: CSISTGGQATDTQYF.